Given below is one T cell receptor (beta chain) in context. The CDR3 is 14 amino acids. Germline V gene lookup returns CDR1 GTSNPN and CDR2 SVGIG (reference sequence). V was clipped by 4 bases and J by 4 bases, with 16 bases between them. Methods used by the authors: Reference gene primer amplification yielded estimated nucleated cell counts. Libraries were prepared by immunoSEQ multiplex PCR; TCRdb keeps only in-frame clonotypes and omits some of them. The V and J calls and clone size come from that table; D and trimming were worked out from the DNA. Among approximately 300,000 clones, 86% were seen once, and the ten largest hold under 3%. This specimen belongs to a study of blood T cell repertoires in COVID-19. Study as a whole: The cDNA or gDNA used as material had been derived from T cells, B-cell-depleted T cells, or PBMCs.

Categorization into cohorts depended on clinical history that participants reported. The recovered donors of Cohort 3 showed two negative PCRs, clearance, or symptom resolution. This clonotype was sampled from a woman under 30 who had recovered from COVID-19. V and J are TRBV30 and TRBJ1-1; the D is unclear. Sequencing was carried out using PBMCs or T cells enriched from blood (not recorded which). The CDR3 sequence: CAWTSRSVVTEAFF. The CDR3 region has the DNA TGTGCCTGGACCTCCAGGTCAGTGGTCACTGAAGCTTTCTTT.